The 20 T cell receptor beta chains below all came from one sample that was sequenced in a study of T cells in Graves' hyperthyroidism and ophthalmopathy. Amplification of TCR beta CDR3 regions used RNA as the template. The TCR CDR3 first-round RT-PCR relied on the HTBI primer set. TCRdb recomputed calls from the multiplex PCR reads with MiXCR, one row per CDR3 protein. The repertoire holds hundreds of thousands of distinct CDR3 sequences, roughly 14% seen once, with about 13% in the top ten. Sequenced input: blood. The receptors here all came from a man between 18 and 35 years old with Graves' ophthalmopathy.

This chain uses TRBV14 with TRBJ1-6; D perhaps matches TRBD1 (6 bases). V lost 1 base, J lost 5 bases, and 12 bases lay in between. Germline loops: CDR1 SGHDN, CDR2 FVKESK. This CDR3 region has 16 residues. CDR3 DNA: TGTGCCAGCAGCCAAGTGGGGGGCAGAGATAATTCACCCCTCCACTTT. Its protein product is CASSQVGGRDNSPLHF.

The chain is built from TRBV19 and TRBJ2-7; possible D gene TRBD2, 6 bases. The CDR3 extends over 14 amino acids. The germline CDR1 and CDR2 sequences are LNHDA and SQIVND (reference sequence). V shed 5 bases and J shed 2 bases, with 13 bases lying between them. CDR3 sequence: CASSHPGETYEQYF. CDR3 sequence (DNA): TGTGCCAGTAGTCACCCGGGGGAGACCTACGAGCAGTACTTC.

This clonotype was counted many times. The chain couples TRBV27 to TRBJ2-5; a weak D match, TRBD1 (6 bases). Trimming took off 2 bases at V and 5 bases at J, with 12 bases between the two ends. This CDR3 is 14 amino acids long. Looked up from germline, CDR1 is MNHEY and CDR2 is SMNVEV (reference sequence). CDR3 protein: CASSLGQLSETQYF. CDR3 sequence (DNA): TGTGCCAGCAGTTTAGGACAGCTCAGCGAGACCCAGTACTTC.

This clonotype appeared many times. The rearrangement uses TRBV11-2 and TRBJ2-7, with no clear D. Germline V gene lookup returns CDR1 SGHAT and CDR2 FQNNGV. The CDR3 sequence is 12 residues long. V was shortened by 6 bases and J by 4 bases, with 10 bases between the two germline ends. As DNA, the CDR3 is TGTGCCAGCAGTTGGCATTTTTACGAGCAGTACTTC. This codes for CASSWHFYEQYF.

This clonotype was seen repeatedly, ten times or more. This chain's CDR3 is CASSYSQDTYEQYF. The CDR3 nucleotides read TGTGCCAGCAGTTACTCCCAGGACACCTACGAGCAGTACTTC. This chain uses TRBV6-6 with TRBJ2-7; maybe TRBD1 (5 bases). V was clipped by 0 bases and J by 2 bases, with 8 bases between them. The CDR3 length is 14 residues. Per germline, CDR1 MNHNY and CDR2 SVGAGI (reference sequence).

This clonotype was found many times. This chain links TRBV7-9 with TRBJ2-1; perhaps TRBD2 as D (6 bases). The V and J ends lost 4 bases and 4 bases respectively, with 17 bases between them. Germline CDR1 is SEHNR and CDR2 is FQNEAQ (reference sequence). This CDR3 comprises 16 residues. CDR3 region: CASSSMTAAGYNEQFF. The CDR3 DNA sequence: TGTGCCAGCAGCTCGATGACAGCGGCGGGGTACAATGAGCAGTTCTTC.

A few counts support this clonotype. The chain employs TRBV12-5 and TRBJ2-3; 10 bases line up with TRBD2. J was trimmed by 9 bases and V by 2 bases; bases with no gene match: 8. CDR3 length equals 15 residues. Germline V gene sequence: CDR1 LGHNT, CDR2 FRNRAP. In nucleotides, the CDR3 is TGTGCTAGTGGTTTGTGGCTAGCGGGGGTCGGCACGCAGTATTTT. This gives the protein CASGLWLAGVGTQYF.

There are a few counts of this clonotype. V usage is TRBV19 and J usage is TRBJ1-5, with D possibly matching TRBD1 (6 bases). The CDR3 spans 17 residues. V lost 6 bases and J 0 bases, leaving 18 bases between the germline ends. Looked up from germline, CDR1 is LNHDA and CDR2 is SQIVND (reference sequence). The CDR3 nucleotides are TGTGCCAGTAGGCCCAGCGAGGGGGGCATTAGCAATCAGCCCCAGCATTTT. Its protein is CASRPSEGGISNQPQHF.

The chain is built from TRBV18 and TRBJ2-5; TRBD2 is a possible D gene (6 bases). This CDR3 has 19 residues. The V end lost 1 base, the J end lost 1 base, and 22 bases lay between the germline ends. Germline V gene data show CDR1 as KGHSH and CDR2 as LQKENI. The CDR3 protein is CASSPQYSGLSGFQETQYF. CDR3 nucleotides: TGTGCCAGCTCACCACAGTACAGTGGACTAAGCGGGTTCCAAGAGACCCAGTACTTC.

This clonotype was detected ten times or more. This chain connects TRBV6-1 to TRBJ2-7; the match to TRBD1 covers 7 bases. The V segment lost 8 bases and the J segment 2 bases; nucleotides outside the gene matches: 9. There are 14 residues in the CDR3. Germline loops: CDR1 MNHNS, CDR2 SASEGT. CDR3 sequence reads: CASSNRDSTYEQYF. The CDR3 DNA follows: TGTGCCAGCTCGAACCGGGACAGCACCTACGAGCAGTACTTC.

This clonotype was seen more than once but under ten times. The genes are TRBV7-6 and TRBJ1-4, with TRBD1 identical over 9 bases. In germline, CDR1 is SGHVS, CDR2 FNYEAQ. This CDR3 region has 15 residues. Germline trimming cut 0 bases from V and 12 bases from J; bases unmatched to any gene: 8. CDR3 sequence reads: CASSLAGTGSSELFF. Here the CDR3 DNA reads TGTGCCAGCAGCTTAGCCGGGACAGGGAGTTCGGAACTGTTTTTT.

The V gene is TRBV27, the J gene TRBJ2-3; no clear D gene. The V gene's germline CDR1 is MNHEY and CDR2 SMNVEV (reference sequence). The CDR3 is 12 amino acids. Trimming shortened V by 8 bases and J by 4 bases, and 10 bases separated the two germline ends. The CDR3 DNA reads TGTGCCAGCCCTACTCCGGCAGATACGCAGTATTTT. This gives the protein CASPTPADTQYF.

CDR3 residues: CSVVESSGSYNEQFF. DNA for the CDR3: TGCAGCGTTGTGGAGAGTAGCGGGAGCTACAATGAGCAGTTCTTC. The V and J genes are TRBV29-1 and TRBJ2-1; 9 positions match TRBD2. This CDR3 has 15 amino acids. V lost 4 bases to trimming and J lost 3 bases; unmatched junction nucleotides: 7. The germline V gene has CDR1 SQVTM and CDR2 ANQGSEA.

This clonotype was seen ten or more times. The chain joins TRBV20-1 to TRBJ2-1; possibly TRBD1 or TRBD2 for D (6 bases each). CDR1 is DFQATT and CDR2 is SNEGSKA in the germline V gene (reference sequence). The CDR3 extends over 13 amino acids. The V end was cut by 3 bases, the J end by 5 bases, with 11 bases between. Here the CDR3 DNA reads TGCAGTGCTAGCGGGGGCCTAGACAATGAGCAGTTCTTC. This translates into CSASGGLDNEQFF.

This clonotype occurred many times. This chain links TRBV6-1 with TRBJ2-1, with TRBD1 as a possible D gene (6 bases). The CDR3 loop spans 13 amino acids. Germline V gives CDR1 MNHNS, CDR2 SASEGT. Trimming removed 10 bases at V and 3 bases at J, with 13 bases between. CDR3 amino acids: CATTGSYYNEQFF. CDR3 nucleotides: TGTGCCACCACAGGGTCCTACTACAATGAGCAGTTCTTC.

This clonotype was found a few times. This sequence joins TRBV6-5 and TRBJ2-7, with 12 bases matching TRBD1. Germline CDR1 and CDR2: MNHEY and SVGAGI. The CDR3 has 16 residues. Germline trimming cut 0 bases from V and 8 bases from J; bases unmatched to any gene: 8. CDR3: CASSYSIPGQGAQQYF. In DNA, the CDR3 is TGTGCCAGCAGTTACTCTATCCCGGGACAGGGGGCTCAGCAGTACTTC.

Comment on this clonotype: A much larger clonotype is one base distant, so this may be a read error. This chain connects TRBV20-1 to TRBJ2-1, with a weak D call TRBD2 (5 bases). The J call may be in error: the DNA end matches TRBJ2-7 better. This CDR3 region has 15 residues. Germline V gene lookup returns CDR1 DFQATT and CDR2 SNEGSKA (reference sequence). The CDR3 here is CSASAAPSSYNEQYF. In DNA form, the CDR3 reads TGCAGTGCTAGTGCAGCGCCTAGCTCCTACAATGAGCAGTACTTC.

This CDR3 is CASSPFPLIAGGWNEQFF. In DNA form, the CDR3 reads TGTGCCAGCTCACCATTCCCCCTTATAGCGGGAGGATGGAATGAGCAGTTCTTC. V and J are TRBV18 and TRBJ2-1, with TRBD2 identical over 10 bases. The CDR3 extends over 18 amino acids. V was clipped by 2 bases and J by 7 bases; unmatched bases: 14. Per the germline V gene, CDR1 is KGHSH and CDR2 is LQKENI. The complete variable domain, with remaining parts taken from reference TRBV18 and TRBJ2-1, reads NAGVMQNPRHLVRRRGQEARLRCSPMKGHSHVYWYRQLPEEGLKFMVYLQKENIIDESGMPKERFSAEFPKEGPSILRIQQVVRGDSAAYFCASSPFPLIAGGWNEQFFGPGTRLTVL.

In this sample, this clonotype turned up a few times. The chain has TRBV29-1 and TRBJ1-3, with a weak D call TRBD1 (5 bases). V lost 8 bases, J lost 0 bases, and 14 bases lay in between. This CDR3 contains 14 residues. Germline loops: CDR1 SQVTM, CDR2 ANQGSEA. CDR3 sequence: CSTRGGLSGNTIYF. CDR3 nucleotide sequence: TGCAGCACAAGGGGAGGGCTCTCTGGAAACACCATATATTTT.

This clonotype was seen many times. The V call is TRBV9, the J call TRBJ2-1; 9 nucleotides line up with TRBD1. The V and J ends lost 3 bases and 3 bases, in that order; junction bases with no gene match: 16. The CDR3 totals 19 residues. The germline V gene encodes CDR1 SGDLS and CDR2 YYNGEE. CDR3 DNA: TGTGCCAGCAGCGCCGGGACAGGGAGAGGGAAGGGGGGCTACAATGAGCAGTTCTTC. As protein: CASSAGTGRGKGGYNEQFF. Looking up the rest from reference TRBV9 and TRBJ2-1 gives the full variable domain: DSGVTQTPKHLITATGQRVTLRCSPRSGDLSVYWYQQSLDQGLQFLIQYYNGEERAKGNILERFSAQQFPDLHSELNLSSLELGDSALYFCASSAGTGRGKGGYNEQFFGPGTRLTVL.